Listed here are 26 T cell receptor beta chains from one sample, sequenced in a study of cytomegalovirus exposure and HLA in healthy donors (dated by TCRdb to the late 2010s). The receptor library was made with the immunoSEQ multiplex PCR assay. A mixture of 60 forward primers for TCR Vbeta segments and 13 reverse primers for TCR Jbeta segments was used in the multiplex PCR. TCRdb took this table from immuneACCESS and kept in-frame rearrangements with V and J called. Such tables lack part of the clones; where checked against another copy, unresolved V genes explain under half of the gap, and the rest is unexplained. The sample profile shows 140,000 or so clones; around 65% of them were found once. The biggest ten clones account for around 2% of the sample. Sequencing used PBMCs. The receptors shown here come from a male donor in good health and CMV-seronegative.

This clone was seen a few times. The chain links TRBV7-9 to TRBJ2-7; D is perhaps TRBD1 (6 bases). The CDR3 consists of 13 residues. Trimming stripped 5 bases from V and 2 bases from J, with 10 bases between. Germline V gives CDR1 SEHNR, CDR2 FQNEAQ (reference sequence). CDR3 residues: CASSPRGPYEQYF. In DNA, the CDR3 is TGTGCCAGCAGCCCCAGGGGACCCTACGAGCAGTACTTC.

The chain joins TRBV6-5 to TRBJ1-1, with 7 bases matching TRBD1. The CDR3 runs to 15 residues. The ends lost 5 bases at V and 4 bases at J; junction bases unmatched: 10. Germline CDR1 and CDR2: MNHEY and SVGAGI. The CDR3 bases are TGTGCCAGCAGTCGACAGGGAGGAGTGATCACTGAAGCTTTCTTT. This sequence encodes CASSRQGGVITEAFF.

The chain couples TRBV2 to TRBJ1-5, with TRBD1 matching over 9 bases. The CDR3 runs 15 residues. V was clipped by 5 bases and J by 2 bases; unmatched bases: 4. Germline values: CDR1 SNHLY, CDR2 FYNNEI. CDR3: CASSYRGQGNQPQHF. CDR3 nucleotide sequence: TGTGCCAGCAGTTACAGGGGGCAGGGCAATCAGCCCCAGCATTTT.

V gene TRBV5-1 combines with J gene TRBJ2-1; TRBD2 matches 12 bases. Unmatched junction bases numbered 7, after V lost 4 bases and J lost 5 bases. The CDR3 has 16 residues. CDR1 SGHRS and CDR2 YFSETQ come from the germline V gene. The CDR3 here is CASSRLAGGPHNEQFF. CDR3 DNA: TGCGCCAGCAGCCGTCTAGCGGGGGGGCCCCACAATGAGCAGTTCTTC. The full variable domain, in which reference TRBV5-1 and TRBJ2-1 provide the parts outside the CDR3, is KAGVTQTPRYLIKTRGQQVTLSCSPISGHRSVSWYQQTPGQGLQFLFEYFSETQRNKGNFPGRFSGRQFSNSRSEMNVSTLELGDSALYLCASSRLAGGPHNEQFFGPGTRLTVL.

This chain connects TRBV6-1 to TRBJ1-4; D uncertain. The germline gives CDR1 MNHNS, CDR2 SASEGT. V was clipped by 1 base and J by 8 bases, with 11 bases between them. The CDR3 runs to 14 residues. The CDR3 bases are TGTGCCAGCAGTGAAGGCGGGATGGAAGAAAAACTGTTTTTT. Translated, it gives CASSEGGMEEKLFF.

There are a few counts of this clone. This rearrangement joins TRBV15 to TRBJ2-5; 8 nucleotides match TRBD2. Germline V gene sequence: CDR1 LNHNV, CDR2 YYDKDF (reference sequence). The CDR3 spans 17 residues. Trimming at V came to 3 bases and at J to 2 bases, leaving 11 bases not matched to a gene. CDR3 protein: CATSSGRASGGQETQYF. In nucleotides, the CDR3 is TGTGCCACCAGCAGCGGAAGAGCGAGCGGGGGACAAGAGACCCAGTACTTC.

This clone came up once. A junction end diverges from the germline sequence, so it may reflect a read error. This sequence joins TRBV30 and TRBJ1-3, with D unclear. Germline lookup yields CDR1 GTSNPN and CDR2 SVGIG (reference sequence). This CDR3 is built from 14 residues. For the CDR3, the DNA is TGTGCCTCGAGTGCCGGGGAGGTAGAAAACACCATATATTTT. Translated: CASSAGEVENTIYF.

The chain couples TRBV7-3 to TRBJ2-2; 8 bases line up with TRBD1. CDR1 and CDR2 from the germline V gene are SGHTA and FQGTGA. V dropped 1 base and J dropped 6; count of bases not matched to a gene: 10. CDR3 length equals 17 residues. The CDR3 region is CASSLKTGDVIPGELFF. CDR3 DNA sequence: TGTGCCAGCAGCTTAAAGACAGGGGACGTGATACCCGGGGAGCTGTTTTTT.

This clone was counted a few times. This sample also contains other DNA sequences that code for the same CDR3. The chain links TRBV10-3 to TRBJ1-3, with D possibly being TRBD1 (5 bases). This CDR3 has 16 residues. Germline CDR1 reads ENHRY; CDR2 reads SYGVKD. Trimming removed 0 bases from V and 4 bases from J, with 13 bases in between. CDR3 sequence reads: CAISESLGRGGNTIYF. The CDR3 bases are TGTGCCATCAGTGAGTCCCTAGGAAGGGGCGGAAACACCATATATTTT.

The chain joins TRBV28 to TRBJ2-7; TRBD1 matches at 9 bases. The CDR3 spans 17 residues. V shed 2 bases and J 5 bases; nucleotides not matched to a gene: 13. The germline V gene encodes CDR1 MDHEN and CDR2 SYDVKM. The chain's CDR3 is CASSLNLAGTGLDEQYF. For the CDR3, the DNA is TGTGCCAGCAGTTTAAATTTGGCCGGGACAGGGCTCGACGAGCAGTACTTC. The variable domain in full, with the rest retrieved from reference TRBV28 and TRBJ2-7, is DVKVTQSSRYLVKRTGEKVFLECVQDMDHENMFWYRQDPGLGLRLIYFSYDVKMKEKGDIPEGYSVSREKKERFSLILESASTNQTSMYLCASSLNLAGTGLDEQYFGPGTRLTVT.

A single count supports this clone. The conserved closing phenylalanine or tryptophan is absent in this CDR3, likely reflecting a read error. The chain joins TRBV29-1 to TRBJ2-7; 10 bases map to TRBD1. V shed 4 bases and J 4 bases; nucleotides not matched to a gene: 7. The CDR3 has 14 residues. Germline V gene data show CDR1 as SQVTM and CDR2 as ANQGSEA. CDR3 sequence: CSVGWDRGWYEQYS. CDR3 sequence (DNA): TGCAGCGTTGGATGGGACAGGGGATGGTACGAGCAGTACTCC.

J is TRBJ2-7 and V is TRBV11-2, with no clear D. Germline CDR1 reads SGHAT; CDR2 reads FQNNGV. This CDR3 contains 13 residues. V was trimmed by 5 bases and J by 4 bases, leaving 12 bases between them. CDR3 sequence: CASSVDTMYEQYF. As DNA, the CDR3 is TGTGCCAGCAGCGTCGACACGATGTACGAGCAGTACTTC. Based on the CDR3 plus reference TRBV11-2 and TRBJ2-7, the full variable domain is EAGVAQSPRYKIIEKRQSVAFWCNPISGHATLYWYQQILGQGPKLLIQFQNNGVVDDSQLPKDRFSAERLKGVDSTLKIQPAKLEDSAVYLCASSVDTMYEQYFGPGTRLTVT.

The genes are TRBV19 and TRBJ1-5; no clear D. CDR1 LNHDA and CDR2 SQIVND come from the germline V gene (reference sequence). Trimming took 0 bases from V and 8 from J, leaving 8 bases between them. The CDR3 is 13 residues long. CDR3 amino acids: CASSIDLFEPQHF. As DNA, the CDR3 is TGTGCCAGTAGTATAGATCTTTTTGAGCCCCAGCATTTT.

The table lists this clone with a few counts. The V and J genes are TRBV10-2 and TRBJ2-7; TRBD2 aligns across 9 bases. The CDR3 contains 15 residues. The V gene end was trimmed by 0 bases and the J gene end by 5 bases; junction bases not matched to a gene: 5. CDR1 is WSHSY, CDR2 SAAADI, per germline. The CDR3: CASSESAERGDEQYF. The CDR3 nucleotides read TGCGCCAGCAGTGAGTCGGCCGAGCGGGGGGACGAGCAGTACTTC.

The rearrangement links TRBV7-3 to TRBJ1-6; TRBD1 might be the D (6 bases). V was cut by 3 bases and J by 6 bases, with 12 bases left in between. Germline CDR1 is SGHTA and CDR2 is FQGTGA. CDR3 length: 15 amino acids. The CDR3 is CASSLEGRGNSPLHF. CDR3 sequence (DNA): TGTGCCAGCAGCTTGGAAGGCAGGGGTAATTCACCCCTCCACTTT.

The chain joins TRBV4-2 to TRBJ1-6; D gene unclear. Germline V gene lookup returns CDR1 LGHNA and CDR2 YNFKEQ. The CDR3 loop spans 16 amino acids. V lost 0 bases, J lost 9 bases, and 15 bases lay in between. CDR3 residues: CASSQDPVLRVSPLHF. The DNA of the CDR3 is TGTGCCAGCAGCCAAGATCCCGTCTTGCGGGTTTCACCCCTCCACTTT.

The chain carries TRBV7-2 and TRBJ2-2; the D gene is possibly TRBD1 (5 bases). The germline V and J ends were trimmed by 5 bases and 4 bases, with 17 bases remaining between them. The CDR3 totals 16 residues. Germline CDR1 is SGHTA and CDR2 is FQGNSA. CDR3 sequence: CASSPVVIQGTGELFF. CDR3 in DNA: TGTGCCAGCAGCCCGGTTGTCATTCAGGGCACCGGGGAGCTGTTTTTT.

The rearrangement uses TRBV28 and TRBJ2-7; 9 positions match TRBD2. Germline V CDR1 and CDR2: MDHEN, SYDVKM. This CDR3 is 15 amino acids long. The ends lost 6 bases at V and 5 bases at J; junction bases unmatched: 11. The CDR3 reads CASRVAGAGEDEQYF. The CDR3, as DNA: TGTGCCAGCAGGGTAGCGGGGGCCGGTGAGGACGAGCAGTACTTC.

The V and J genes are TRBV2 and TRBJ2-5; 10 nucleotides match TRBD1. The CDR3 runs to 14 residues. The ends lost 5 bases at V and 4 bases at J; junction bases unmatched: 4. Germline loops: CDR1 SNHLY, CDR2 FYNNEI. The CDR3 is CASSWGQGSETQYF. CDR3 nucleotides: TGTGCCAGCAGTTGGGGACAGGGGTCAGAGACCCAGTACTTC.

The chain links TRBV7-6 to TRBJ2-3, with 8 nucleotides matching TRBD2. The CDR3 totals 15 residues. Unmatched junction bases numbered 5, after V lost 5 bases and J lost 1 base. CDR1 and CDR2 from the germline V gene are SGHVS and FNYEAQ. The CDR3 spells CASSLNGGGTDTQYF. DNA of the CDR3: TGTGCCAGCAGCCTAAACGGGGGGGGCACAGATACGCAGTATTTT. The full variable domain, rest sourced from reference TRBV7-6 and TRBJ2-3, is GAGVSQSPRYKVTKRGQDVALRCDPISGHVSLYWYRQALGQGPEFLTYFNYEAQQDKSGLPNDRFSAERPEGSISTLTIQRTEQRDSAMYRCASSLNGGGTDTQYFGPGTRLTVL.

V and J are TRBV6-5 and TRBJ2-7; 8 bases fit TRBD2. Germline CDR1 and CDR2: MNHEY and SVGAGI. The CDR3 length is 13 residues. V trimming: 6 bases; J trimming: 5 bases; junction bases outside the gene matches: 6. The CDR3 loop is CASSPGLAHEQYF. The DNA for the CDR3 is TGTGCCAGCAGCCCCGGACTAGCCCACGAGCAGTACTTC.

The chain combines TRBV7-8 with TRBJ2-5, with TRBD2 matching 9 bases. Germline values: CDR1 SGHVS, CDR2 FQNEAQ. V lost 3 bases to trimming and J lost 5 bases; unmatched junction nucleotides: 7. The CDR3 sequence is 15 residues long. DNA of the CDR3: TGTGCCAGCAGCTTTGAGCGGGGGGCAGGGGAGACCCAGTACTTC. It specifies CASSFERGAGETQYF. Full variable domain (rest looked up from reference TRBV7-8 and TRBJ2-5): GAGVSQSPRYKVAKRGQDVALRCDPISGHVSLFWYQQALGQGPEFLTYFQNEAQLDKSGLPSDRFFAERPEGSVSTLKIQRTQQEDSAVYLCASSFERGAGETQYFGPGTRLLVL.

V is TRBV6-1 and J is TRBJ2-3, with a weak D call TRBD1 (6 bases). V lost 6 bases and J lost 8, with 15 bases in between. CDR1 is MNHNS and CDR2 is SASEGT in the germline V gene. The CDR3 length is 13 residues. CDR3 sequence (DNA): TGTGCCAGCAGCCTGCTCAAAGGGGGTACGCAGTATTTT. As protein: CASSLLKGGTQYF.

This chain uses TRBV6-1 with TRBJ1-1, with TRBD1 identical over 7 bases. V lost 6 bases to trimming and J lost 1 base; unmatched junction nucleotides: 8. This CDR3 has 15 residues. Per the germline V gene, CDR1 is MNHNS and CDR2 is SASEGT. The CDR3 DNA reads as TGTGCCAGCAGCCATCCGGGACAGCCGAACACTGAAGCTTTCTTT. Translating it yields CASSHPGQPNTEAFF.

CDR3 residues: CATSRTSGQETQYF. CDR3 in DNA: TGTGCCACCAGTCGGACTAGCGGCCAAGAGACCCAGTACTTC. The chain uses TRBV15 and TRBJ2-5; 10 bases are shared with TRBD2. V was clipped by 6 bases and J by 1 base; unmatched bases: 2. CDR3 size: 14 residues. From germline, CDR1 is LNHNV and CDR2 YYDKDF (reference sequence).

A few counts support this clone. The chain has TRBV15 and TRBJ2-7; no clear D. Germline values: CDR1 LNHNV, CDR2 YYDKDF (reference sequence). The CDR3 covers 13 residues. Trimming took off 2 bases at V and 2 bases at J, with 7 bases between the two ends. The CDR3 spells CATSRPATYEQYF. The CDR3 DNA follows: TGTGCCACCAGCAGACCCGCGACCTACGAGCAGTACTTC.